In this sample, the clone carrying this T cell receptor (beta chain) turned up many times. With 6 bases clipped from V and 5 bases from J, the junction kept 7 bases outside the gene matches. CDR1 and CDR2 (germline): MNHEY, SMNVEV (reference sequence). The CDR3 has 14 residues. Using its own MiXCR run on the RT-PCR reads, TCRdb lists one record per CDR3 protein. The data show approximately 720,000 distinct CDR3 sequences, 13% to 15% seen once. The sample consisted of memory CD4+ T cells from blood. The receptor's source is a female donor in good health, serving as a healthy control. This chain connects TRBV27 to TRBJ2-5, with 9 bases identical to TRBD2. DNA for the CDR3: TGTGCCAGCAGCCGGGCGGGAGGGCTGGAGACCCAGTACTTC. This sequence encodes CASSRAGGLETQYF.